The clone carrying this TCR beta chain appeared once. This CDR3 region has 15 residues. V lost 2 bases and J lost 1, with 12 bases in between. Germline loops: CDR1 SGHNT, CDR2 YYREEE (reference sequence). This record belongs to a study of blood T cell repertoires in COVID-19. Method: immunoSEQ multiplex PCR; TCRdb's copy keeps in-frame clones and lacks some. The profile shows 200,000 to 250,000 clones, approximately 90% of them singletons. V usage is TRBV5-4 and J usage is TRBJ2-5; D ambiguous. Sequenced sample: peripheral blood. The sequence came from a man aged 25 to 40 with acute or convalescent COVID-19. For the CDR3, the DNA is TGTGCCAGCAGCTTACCCGACTGGTTCCAAGAGACCCAGTACTTC. Translation: CASSLPDWFQETQYF.